This T cell receptor (beta chain) came from a study of immune evolution from preneoplasia to lung adenocarcinoma. V was pared by 2 bases and J by 1 base, with 0 bases of the junction left unmatched. This CDR3 has 14 residues. Germline assignment: CDR1 MNHEY and CDR2 SVGAGI. Libraries were prepared by immunoSEQ multiplex PCR; TCRdb keeps only in-frame clonotypes and omits some of them. Of around 8,200 clones listed, roughly 79% are singletons. The sequence was collected from a person aged 55-80 years with lung adenocarcinoma. The chain joins TRBV6-5 to TRBJ1-1; 8 bases fit TRBD1. The source material was FFPE adjacent normal lung tissue. This chain's CDR3 is CASSYGTGNTEAFF. The CDR3 nucleotides are TGTGCCAGCAGTTACGGGACAGGGAACACTGAAGCTTTCTTT.